This T cell receptor (beta chain) was retrieved from a study of T cells in Graves' hyperthyroidism and ophthalmopathy. Whole-study results and caveats: In the blood, most expanded thyroid clonotypes above 0.001 appeared as well. It was a median approximately 6.9 months before onset that the model predicted ophthalmopathy.

Patients were excluded for uncontrolled infection, other autoimmune disease, pregnancy or lactation. The PBMCs studied were ones that came from 8 to 10 ml fresh peripheral blood. Researchers amplified the TCR beta CDR3 regions from RNA transcripts. HTBI primers were used for first-round RT-PCR of the TCR CDR3. TCRdb processed the multiplex PCR reads anew with MiXCR; each CDR3 protein has one entry. The sample includes approximately 380,000 distinct CDR3 sequences, around an eighth of them seen just once. This clonotype occurred many times. Its antigen is undetermined. Germline CDR1 reads SGHRS; CDR2 reads YFSETQ. V lost 4 bases to trimming and J lost 3 bases, with 17 bases between them. The CDR3 sequence is 15 residues long.

The specimen was blood. The rearrangement joins TRBV5-1 to TRBJ2-7, with D perhaps assigned TRBD1 or TRBD2 (5 bases each). This clonotype originated in a man in his fifties or sixties with Graves' ophthalmopathy. Written as DNA, the CDR3 is TGCGCCAGCAGCCCCGGCGTTGGGGGAATCTACGAGCAGTACTTC. Amino acid sequence: CASSPGVGGIYEQYF.